The sequence of this T cell receptor beta chain was determined in a study of STAT3 mutations in large granular lymphocyte leukemia (dated by TCRdb to between 2018 and 2021). At the level of the whole study: In roughly half of the longitudinally sequenced T-LGLL patients, canonical activating STAT3 mutations were detected. More than half of T-LGLL patients received one or more immunosuppressive therapy regimens, with hematologic response in approximately 41% of those treated. To reconstruct clonal hierarchy and dynamics, serial deep sequencing of TCRbeta CDR3 and STAT3 was performed in patients with T-cell large granular lymphocyte leukemia. Fewer than 20 representative T-LGLL cases were selected from an initial cohort of roughly 210 LGL patients for longitudinal TCRbeta and STAT3 sequencing. Two patients with natural killer LGL leukemia were also sequenced longitudinally as controls within the study. For each patient, sequencing was performed at an average of 4 time points, with a range of 2 to 8 samplings. Here is what the overall study found, with its caveats: Since codominant clonotypes persisted in some patients, a small but highly pathogenic clone may have gone undetected. Because no samples were available when a clone first appeared, clonal expansion had to be inferred from samplings taken at other points. In several patients, dominant TCR clone burden exceeded STAT3 mutant burden, suggesting STAT3 mutation arose secondarily within a pre-expanded clone. TCR clonotype switching after therapy was seen in about 30% of the 18 patients, with all newly emerging clones being STAT3 wild type. At least one immunodominant TCRbeta clonotype was identified in every T-LGLL patient, and multiple immunodominant subclonotypes were identified in about half of the T-LGLL patients. The linking of therapy response to changes in TCR clonal burden was complicated by variable intervals between samplings and differing treatment regimens.

The germline V gene sets CDR1 to SGHAT and CDR2 to FQNNGV. Including cysteine and phenylalanine, the CDR3 has 15 amino acids. The read is trimmed to its CDR3 DNA, 45 bases read in frame from base 1. V and J are truncated by 5 bases and 6 bases respectively, leaving an intervening sequence of 16 bases. DNA was extracted from blood mononuclear cells, with the same DNA used for both TCR and STAT3 sequencing. On this clone: The antigen this receptor binds is unknown. No per-base quality is available; no much larger clone lies one base away.

TCRbeta libraries were sequenced on an Illumina MiSeq, averaging about 41,000 productive templates per sample. Multiplex PCR amplification was used to generate TCRbeta CDR3 libraries with the immunoSEQ assay. The source study handled its data this way. Following a previously defined approach, repertoire diversity was calculated, and values close to 0 point to extremely monoclonal samples. TCRdb stores this immuneACCESS table with in-frame sequences only. Part of the clones is absent; in the studies checked, under half of the shortfall reflects unresolved V genes, and no reason is known for the rest. V, J and clone size were drawn from that table, and D and trimming were deduced from the DNA. The sample table shows tens of thousands of clones, and roughly 81% are seen once. The ten largest clones capture around 0.44% of the sample.

The chain was built from TRBV11-2 and TRBJ2-2, with a tentative D call of TRBD1 or TRBD2, each matching 5 bases. This receptor was obtained from a human donor with T large granular lymphocyte leukemia. Some clones in this sample may be carry-over from other donors' samples. Sequencing input: PBMCs. DNA sequence: TGTGCCAGCAGCCTACCCCGGCTGGGGGCCGGGGAGCTGTTTTTT. The translation is CASSLPRLGAGELFF.